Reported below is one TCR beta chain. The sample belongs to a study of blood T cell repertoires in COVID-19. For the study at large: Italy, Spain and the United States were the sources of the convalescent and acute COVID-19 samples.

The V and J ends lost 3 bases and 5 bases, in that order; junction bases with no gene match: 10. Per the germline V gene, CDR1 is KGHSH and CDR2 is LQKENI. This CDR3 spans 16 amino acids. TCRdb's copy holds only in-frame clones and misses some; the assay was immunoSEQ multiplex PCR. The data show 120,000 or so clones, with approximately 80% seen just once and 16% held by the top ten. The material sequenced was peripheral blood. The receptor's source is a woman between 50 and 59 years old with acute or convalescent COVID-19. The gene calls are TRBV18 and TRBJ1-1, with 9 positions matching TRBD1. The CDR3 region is CASSPLQGARGTEAFF. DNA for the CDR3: TGTGCCAGCTCACCCTTACAGGGGGCTCGGGGTACTGAAGCTTTCTTT.